This T cell receptor beta chain emerged from a study of T cell responses to AZD1222 COVID-19 vaccine. Study-level points and caveats: A mostly white British donor set with more females was recruited, and clonal diversity was possibly underestimated.

Sequencing was performed with immunoSEQ multiplex PCR; in TCRdb, only in-frame clones are kept and a portion is missing. The sample holds 150,000 to 200,000 clones, about 92% seen once. The length of the CDR3 is 13 residues. Germline loops: CDR1 MNHEY, CDR2 SMNVEV (reference sequence). V lost 4 bases to trimming and J lost 6 bases, with 13 bases between them. Points on this clone: Its specificity is not known.

The sequenced sample was peripheral blood, obtained on day 0 of AZD1222 vaccination. This TCR came from an adult in good health. V and J are TRBV27 and TRBJ2-7; TRBD1 is a possible D gene (5 bases). The CDR3 DNA reads TGTGCCAGCAGTTCCGCAGGGATCGGCGAGCAGTACTTC. Translated, it gives CASSSAGIGEQYF.